Listed below are T cell receptor beta chains from one sample, sequenced in a study of OX40 agonist ivuxolimab in advanced cancers. Measured with immunoSEQ multiplex PCR; TCRdb has only the in-frame clones, and not every one. The table lists 50,000 to 65,000 clones, roughly nine tenths of them singletons, with 0.76% in the top ten. This sample comprised CD4+ or CD8+ T cells sorted from blood, obtained in a trial of the OX40 agonist ivuxolimab. Source of these receptors: an adult with an advanced solid tumor such as melanoma, head and neck, liver or kidney cancer. CDR3s include the opening cysteine and the closing phenylalanine or tryptophan. The order of the fields is CDR3 protein, CDR3 DNA, J gene, CDR3 length, V gene, clone size, D gene. The D gene is left open where the match is weak. The size entry is marked missing in some rows and otherwise reads once, few, many or a size class.

CDR3aa: CASSLRPENTGELFF
CDR3nt: TGTGCCAGCAGCTTACGGCCCGAGAACACCGGGGAGCTGTTTTTT
j_gene: TRBJ2-2
len: 15
v_gene: TRBV11-2
abundance: .
d_gene: .

CDR3aa: CASRAGTGNTEAFF
CDR3nt: TGCGCCAGCAGGGCCGGGACAGGAAACACTGAAGCTTTCTTT
j_gene: TRBJ1-1
len: 14
v_gene: TRBV5-1
abundance: .
d_gene: TRBD1

CDR3aa: CASSQGVRANEKLFF
CDR3nt: TGTGCCAGCAGCCAAGGGGTTAGGGCTAATGAAAAACTGTTTTTT
j_gene: TRBJ1-4
len: 15
v_gene: TRBV6-1
abundance: once
d_gene: .

CDR3aa: CAIGTSGATDTQYF
CDR3nt: TGTGCCATCGGGACTAGCGGGGCCACAGATACGCAGTATTTT
j_gene: TRBJ2-3
len: 14
v_gene: TRBV10-3
abundance: .
d_gene: TRBD2

CDR3aa: CASSESAGGLDNEQFF
CDR3nt: TGTGCCAGCAGTGAATCGGCGGGGGGGCTAGACAATGAGCAGTTCTTC
j_gene: TRBJ2-1
len: 16
v_gene: TRBV6-1
abundance: .
d_gene: TRBD2

CDR3aa: CASIPGAITDTQYF
CDR3nt: TGTGCCAGCATCCCGGGAGCAATCACAGATACGCAGTATTTT
j_gene: TRBJ2-3
len: 14
v_gene: TRBV2
abundance: once
d_gene: .

CDR3aa: CSARWGETQYF
CDR3nt: TGCAGTGCTAGATGGGGGGAGACCCAGTACTTC
j_gene: TRBJ2-5
len: 11
v_gene: TRBV20-1
abundance: .
d_gene: .

CDR3aa: CASNRGAEAFF
CDR3nt: TGTGCCAGCAACCGGGGGGCTGAAGCTTTCTTT
j_gene: TRBJ1-1
len: 11
v_gene: TRBV6-1
abundance: .
d_gene: .

CDR3aa: CASSLGQGANEQYF
CDR3nt: TGCGCCAGCAGCTTGGGACAGGGGGCTAACGAGCAGTACTTC
j_gene: TRBJ2-7
len: 14
v_gene: TRBV5-1
abundance: .
d_gene: TRBD1

CDR3aa: CASSLTSGLSGANVLTF
CDR3nt: TGCGCCAGCAGCTTAACTAGCGGACTCTCTGGGGCCAACGTCCTGACTTTC
j_gene: TRBJ2-6
len: 17
v_gene: TRBV5-1
abundance: few
d_gene: TRBD2

CDR3aa: CASSQDRGVRNTIYF
CDR3nt: TGCGCCAGCAGCCAAGACCGGGGCGTTAGAAACACCATATATTTT
j_gene: TRBJ1-3
len: 15
v_gene: TRBV4-1
abundance: .
d_gene: .

CDR3aa: CSVENTEAFF
CDR3nt: TGCAGCGTTGAGAACACTGAAGCTTTCTTT
j_gene: TRBJ1-1
len: 10
v_gene: TRBV29-1
abundance: few
d_gene: .

CDR3aa: CASGTEETQYF
CDR3nt: TGTGCCAGCGGGACAGAAGAGACCCAGTACTTC
j_gene: TRBJ2-5
len: 11
v_gene: TRBV2
abundance: .
d_gene: TRBD1

CDR3aa: CASSLGGSSYNSPLHF
CDR3nt: TGTGCCAGCAGCTTGGGGGGAAGCTCCTATAATTCACCCCTCCACTTT
j_gene: TRBJ1-6
len: 16
v_gene: TRBV5-6
abundance: .
d_gene: .

CDR3aa: CASSSGLAGGTGELFF
CDR3nt: TGTGCCAGCAGCAGCGGACTAGCGGGAGGAACCGGGGAGCTGTTTTTT
j_gene: TRBJ2-2
len: 16
v_gene: TRBV7-6
abundance: .
d_gene: TRBD2

CDR3aa: CASSPTENEQFF
CDR3nt: TGTGCCAGTAGTCCGACCGAGAACGAGCAGTTCTTC
j_gene: TRBJ2-1
len: 12
v_gene: TRBV19
abundance: once
d_gene: .

CDR3aa: CASSLPSGSRPEQYF
CDR3nt: TGTGCCAGCAGTTTACCTAGCGGATCAAGGCCCGAGCAGTACTTC
j_gene: TRBJ2-7
len: 15
v_gene: TRBV28
abundance: .
d_gene: TRBD2

CDR3aa: CSAGQPQHF
CDR3nt: TGCAGTGCTGGGCAGCCCCAGCATTTT
j_gene: TRBJ1-5
len: 9
v_gene: TRBV20-1
abundance: .
d_gene: .

CDR3aa: CASSYSDGNQPQHF
CDR3nt: TGTGCCAGCAGTTACTCGGACGGCAATCAGCCCCAGCATTTT
j_gene: TRBJ1-5
len: 14
v_gene: TRBV6-5
abundance: .
d_gene: .

CDR3aa: CASSLTGYYEQYF
CDR3nt: TGCGCCAGCAGCTTAACAGGATACTACGAGCAGTACTTC
j_gene: TRBJ2-7
len: 13
v_gene: TRBV5-1
abundance: once
d_gene: .

CDR3aa: CASRGFGTEAFF
CDR3nt: TGTGCCAGCAGGGGGTTTGGCACTGAAGCTTTCTTT
j_gene: TRBJ1-1
len: 12
v_gene: TRBV25-1
abundance: .
d_gene: .

CDR3aa: CASSLSGGQGNEQFF
CDR3nt: TGTGCCAGCAGCTTGTCGGGGGGGCAGGGGAATGAGCAGTTCTTC
j_gene: TRBJ2-1
len: 15
v_gene: TRBV5-4
abundance: once
d_gene: TRBD2

CDR3aa: CASSEVQGLAFF
CDR3nt: TGTGCCAGCAGTGAAGTTCAGGGGCTAGCTTTCTTT
j_gene: TRBJ1-1
len: 12
v_gene: TRBV2
abundance: .
d_gene: .

CDR3aa: CASTGRQVNYGYTF
CDR3nt: TGTGCCAGCACAGGGCGACAGGTCAACTATGGCTACACCTTC
j_gene: TRBJ1-2
len: 14
v_gene: TRBV28
abundance: .
d_gene: .

CDR3aa: CASSTGTSGGETQYF
CDR3nt: TGTGCCAGTTCGACCGGGACCAGCGGAGGGGAGACCCAGTACTTC
j_gene: TRBJ2-5
len: 15
v_gene: TRBV19
abundance: .
d_gene: .

CDR3aa: CASSLGQTGLETQYF
CDR3nt: TGTGCCAGCAGCTTGGGGCAGACAGGGTTGGAGACCCAGTACTTC
j_gene: TRBJ2-5
len: 15
v_gene: TRBV5-6
abundance: few
d_gene: TRBD1

CDR3aa: CASSFGQDYGYTF
CDR3nt: TGTGCCAGCAGCTTTGGACAGGACTATGGCTACACCTTC
j_gene: TRBJ1-2
len: 13
v_gene: TRBV5-6
abundance: .
d_gene: TRBD1

CDR3aa: CASSTSDSIYF
CDR3nt: TGTGCCAGCAGCACTTCGGACAGCATATATTTT
j_gene: TRBJ1-3
len: 11
v_gene: TRBV7-6
abundance: few
d_gene: .

CDR3aa: CAISQGGQGDSPLHF
CDR3nt: TGTGCCATCAGTCAGGGGGGACAGGGAGATTCACCCCTCCACTTT
j_gene: TRBJ1-6
len: 15
v_gene: TRBV10-3
abundance: .
d_gene: TRBD1

CDR3aa: CAWRIPGASGNTIYF
CDR3nt: TGTGCCTGGAGGATCCCGGGGGCCTCTGGAAACACCATATATTTT
j_gene: TRBJ1-3
len: 15
v_gene: TRBV30
abundance: once
d_gene: .

CDR3aa: CASSIGGRTYYGYTF
CDR3nt: TGTGCCAGTAGTATAGGGGGACGGACCTACTATGGCTACACCTTC
j_gene: TRBJ1-2
len: 15
v_gene: TRBV19
abundance: once
d_gene: .

CDR3aa: CASSPLGRSYNEQFF
CDR3nt: TGTGCCAGCAGCCCCCTCGGACGGTCCTACAATGAGCAGTTCTTC
j_gene: TRBJ2-1
len: 15
v_gene: TRBV9
abundance: .
d_gene: .

CDR3aa: CASSLRTTRGEKLFF
CDR3nt: TGTGCCAGCAGCTTAAGGACAACGAGGGGTGAAAAACTGTTTTTT
j_gene: TRBJ1-4
len: 15
v_gene: TRBV11-1
abundance: .
d_gene: .

CDR3aa: CASSFSPKTPQANTEAFF
CDR3nt: TGCGCCAGCAGCTTCTCGCCAAAGACCCCCCAAGCAAACACTGAAGCTTTCTTT
j_gene: TRBJ1-1
len: 18
v_gene: TRBV5-1
abundance: .
d_gene: .

CDR3aa: CASSLEIGGTQYF
CDR3nt: TGTGCCAGCAGCTTAGAAATAGGGGGGACCCAGTACTTC
j_gene: TRBJ2-5
len: 13
v_gene: TRBV7-6
abundance: .
d_gene: .

CDR3aa: CASSEQGNPSSYEQYF
CDR3nt: TGTGCCAGCAGTGAACAAGGTAACCCCAGCTCCTACGAGCAGTACTTC
j_gene: TRBJ2-7
len: 16
v_gene: TRBV2
abundance: .
d_gene: .

CDR3aa: CASSSTGGANDEQYF
CDR3nt: TGTGCCAGCAGCTCAACAGGAGGAGCAAACGACGAGCAGTACTTC
j_gene: TRBJ2-7
len: 15
v_gene: TRBV7-9
abundance: .
d_gene: .

CDR3aa: CASSPEGTGSVGQFF
CDR3nt: TGTGCCAGCTCACCAGAGGGGACAGGGTCGGTTGGGCAGTTCTTC
j_gene: TRBJ2-1
len: 15
v_gene: TRBV18
abundance: .
d_gene: TRBD1

CDR3aa: CASSPRQGNTEAFF
CDR3nt: TGTGCCAGCAGCCCCAGACAGGGGAACACTGAAGCTTTCTTT
j_gene: TRBJ1-1
len: 14
v_gene: TRBV4-2
abundance: .
d_gene: TRBD1

CDR3aa: CASSSDVGEKLFF
CDR3nt: TGTGCCAGTAGCTCGGACGTGGGGGAAAAACTGTTTTTT
j_gene: TRBJ1-4
len: 13
v_gene: TRBV19
abundance: .
d_gene: .

CDR3aa: CASSIARGRAADTQYF
CDR3nt: TGTGCCAGTAGTATAGCACGCGGGAGGGCGGCAGATACGCAGTATTTT
j_gene: TRBJ2-3
len: 16
v_gene: TRBV19
abundance: .
d_gene: TRBD2

CDR3aa: CASSQQIGEQFF
CDR3nt: TGTGCCAGCAGCCAACAGATCGGTGAGCAGTTCTTC
j_gene: TRBJ2-1
len: 12
v_gene: TRBV13
abundance: .
d_gene: .

CDR3aa: CASSPYPQGSTNEKLFF
CDR3nt: TGTGCCAGCTCACCGTACCCCCAGGGATCAACTAATGAAAAACTGTTTTTT
j_gene: TRBJ1-4
len: 17
v_gene: TRBV18
abundance: .
d_gene: .

CDR3aa: CASSFGERDQPQHF
CDR3nt: TGCGCCAGCAGCTTTGGGGAGAGGGATCAGCCCCAGCATTTT
j_gene: TRBJ1-5
len: 14
v_gene: TRBV5-1
abundance: once
d_gene: .

CDR3aa: CASKSQLAGNEQFF
CDR3nt: TGTGCCAGCAAATCCCAGTTGGCAGGCAATGAGCAGTTCTTC
j_gene: TRBJ2-1
len: 14
v_gene: TRBV2
abundance: .
d_gene: .

CDR3aa: CASSSYVSTDTQYF
CDR3nt: TGTGCCAGCAGCTCGTATGTTAGCACAGATACGCAGTATTTT
j_gene: TRBJ2-3
len: 14
v_gene: TRBV11-2
abundance: .
d_gene: .

CDR3aa: CASSPLEGPYEQYF
CDR3nt: TGTGCCAGCTCACCCCTGGAGGGCCCCTACGAGCAGTACTTC
j_gene: TRBJ2-7
len: 14
v_gene: TRBV18
abundance: few
d_gene: .

CDR3aa: CASSWDAGELFF
CDR3nt: TGTGCCAGCAGTTGGGACGCCGGGGAGCTGTTTTTT
j_gene: TRBJ2-2
len: 12
v_gene: TRBV11-2
abundance: .
d_gene: .

CDR3aa: CASSLTRTSGRAETQYF
CDR3nt: TGTGCCAGCAGCTTAACGCGGACTAGCGGGAGGGCTGAGACCCAGTACTTC
j_gene: TRBJ2-5
len: 17
v_gene: TRBV11-2
abundance: .
d_gene: TRBD2

CDR3aa: CAFLGGSFYEQYF
CDR3nt: TGTGCCTTTTTGGGGGGGAGTTTTTACGAGCAGTACTTC
j_gene: TRBJ2-7
len: 13
v_gene: TRBV28
abundance: .
d_gene: TRBD2

CDR3aa: CASSLGMVGYEQFF
CDR3nt: TGTGCCAGCAGCTTAGGGATGGTGGGGTATGAGCAGTTCTTC
j_gene: TRBJ2-1
len: 14
v_gene: TRBV7-2
abundance: .
d_gene: .

CDR3aa: CASSFPLGGQPQHF
CDR3nt: TGTGCCAGCAGTTTCCCTCTCGGCGGTCAGCCCCAGCATTTT
j_gene: TRBJ1-5
len: 14
v_gene: TRBV28
abundance: .
d_gene: .

CDR3aa: CASTTEQNYGYTF
CDR3nt: TGTGCCAGCACCACCGAACAGAACTATGGCTACACCTTC
j_gene: TRBJ1-2
len: 13
v_gene: TRBV7-9
abundance: .
d_gene: .

CDR3aa: CASSTHGRYNEQFF
CDR3nt: TGTGCCAGTAGTACCCATGGGAGGTACAATGAGCAGTTCTTC
j_gene: TRBJ2-1
len: 14
v_gene: TRBV19
abundance: .
d_gene: .

CDR3aa: CATSRERGTSSYEQYF
CDR3nt: TGTGCCACCAGCAGAGAACGCGGAACAAGCTCCTACGAGCAGTACTTC
j_gene: TRBJ2-7
len: 16
v_gene: TRBV15
abundance: .
d_gene: .

CDR3aa: CASGLVQARGSAYEQYF
CDR3nt: TGTGCTAGTGGTTTGGTACAGGCGCGGGGGTCAGCCTACGAGCAGTACTTC
j_gene: TRBJ2-7
len: 17
v_gene: TRBV12-5
abundance: .
d_gene: TRBD2

CDR3aa: CASSPNNNEKLFF
CDR3nt: TGTGCCAGCAGCCCTAACAATAATGAAAAACTGTTTTTT
j_gene: TRBJ1-4
len: 13
v_gene: TRBV11-2
abundance: once
d_gene: .